This TCR beta chain was sequenced during a study of T-cell reconstitution after alpha-beta-depleted transplantation in children. The TCRbeta library incorporated unique molecular identifiers. One entry per CDR3 protein results from TCRdb running MiXCR on the PCR reads. Among 85,000 to 120,000 distinct CDR3 sequences listed, 5% to 6% were seen once. The length of the CDR3 is 14 residues. The germline CDR1 and CDR2 sequences are SGHTA and FQGNSA. The V segment lost 1 base and the J segment 5 bases; nucleotides outside the gene matches: 3. Notes on the study in general: The study reportedly traced alpha-beta T cells about two months after transplant to several hundred expanded graft clones.

This clonotype was counted ten times or more. Its antigen is currently unknown. The receptor comes from a female patient aged 2-15 years who had a stem cell transplant for Fanconi anemia, so the T cells may come from the graft donor. The J gene is TRBJ2-5, the V gene TRBV7-2, with TRBD2 matching over 8 bases. The starting material was PBMCs, mostly from graft donor cells, obtained 60 days after TCRalphabeta/CD19-depleted stem cell transplant. The CDR3 DNA reads TGTGCCAGCAGCTTAGTTAGCGGGGAGGAGACCCAGTACTTC. Amino acid sequence: CASSLVSGEETQYF.